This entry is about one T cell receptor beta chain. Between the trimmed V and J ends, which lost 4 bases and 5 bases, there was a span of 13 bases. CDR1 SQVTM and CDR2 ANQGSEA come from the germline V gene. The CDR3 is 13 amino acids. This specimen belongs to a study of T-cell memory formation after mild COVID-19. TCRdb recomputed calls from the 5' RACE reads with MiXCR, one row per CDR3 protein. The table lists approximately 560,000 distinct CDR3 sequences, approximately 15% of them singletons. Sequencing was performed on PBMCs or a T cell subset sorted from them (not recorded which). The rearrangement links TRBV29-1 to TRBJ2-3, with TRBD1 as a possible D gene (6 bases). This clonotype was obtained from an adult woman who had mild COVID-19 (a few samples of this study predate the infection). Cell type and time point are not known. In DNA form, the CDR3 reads TGCAGCGTTGTTGCAGGGGTGGTAGATACGCAGTATTTT. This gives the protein CSVVAGVVDTQYF.